The T cell receptor beta chain described here comes from a study of blood T cell repertoires in COVID-19. The CDR3 extends over 13 amino acids. V lost 6 bases, J lost 6 bases, and 8 bases stayed unmatched. CDR1 and CDR2 (germline): MNHNY, SVGAGI (reference sequence). The protocol was immunoSEQ multiplex PCR, while the TCRdb copy is restricted to in-frame clones and leaves out a portion. The table has 330,000 or so clones, roughly 87% seen once. The chain joins TRBV6-6 to TRBJ2-7; TRBD1 aligns across 7 bases. This sequence originates from a man aged 25-45 years with COVID-19, enrolled during active disease. Sequencing was done on a sample of peripheral blood. CDR3 in amino acids: CASSEGHRGEQYF. CDR3 DNA sequence: TGTGCCAGCAGCGAGGGGCACAGGGGCGAGCAGTACTTC.